The clone carrying this T cell receptor beta chain has just a few counts. Its antigen remains unknown. This sample is part of a study of T cell repertoires in cytomegalovirus infection. At the level of the study: The authors relied on CMV epitopes, both recently identified HLA-C-restricted and well-studied HLA-B-restricted.

Whole-study results and caveats: It was HLA-C-restricted CMV-specific TCR beta clonotypes that dominated the response ex vivo.

TCRdb re-called the reads with MiXCR, one entry per CDR3 protein. The table includes about 770,000 distinct CDR3 sequences, roughly 28% detected once. The sample here was cultured CD8+ T cells from PBMCs, taken from culture after CMV antigen stimulation. The clonotype was recovered from a human donor in good health (CMV status not recorded). Some clones in this sample may be carry-over from other donors' samples.

Written as DNA, the CDR3 is TGTGCCAGCAGCGTACCAGAAACCGGGGAGCTGTTTTTT. Protein sequence: CASSVPETGELFF. The chain joins TRBV9 to TRBJ2-2; D ambiguous. Trimming stripped 1 base from V and 5 bases from J, with 6 bases between. The CDR3 runs to 13 residues. Germline CDR1 SGDLS, CDR2 YYNGEE.